Below are 10 T cell receptor beta chains sequenced from a single sample in a study of blood T cell repertoires in COVID-19. Assay: immunoSEQ multiplex PCR; the TCRdb copy retains only in-frame clones and omits some. The sample includes 350,000 to 450,000 clones, 85% of them seen just once. Sample: peripheral blood. The receptors shown here come from a young woman with acute or convalescent COVID-19.

CDR3 sequence reads: CASSLASGAYNEQFF. The CDR3 bases are TGTGCCAGCAGCTTAGCTTCGGGGGCCTACAATGAGCAGTTCTTC. This chain connects TRBV7-9 to TRBJ2-1; TRBD2 might be the D (6 bases). The CDR3 is 15 amino acids. Trimming removed 0 bases at V and 2 bases at J, with 8 bases between. Germline V gene sequence: CDR1 SEHNR, CDR2 FQNEAQ (reference sequence).

The chain recombines TRBV24-1 with TRBJ2-7; 9 nucleotides match TRBD1. Looked up from germline, CDR1 is KGHDR and CDR2 is SFDVKD. V was pared by 7 bases and J by 2 bases, with 2 bases of the junction left unmatched. This CDR3 has 13 amino acids. The CDR3, as DNA: TGTGCCACCAGCGGGACAGGGACCTACGAGCAGTACTTC. Protein sequence: CATSGTGTYEQYF.

Points on this clone: The sample has other DNA sequences that encode this CDR3 too. The chain joins TRBV5-1 to TRBJ2-2; 10 positions match TRBD1. This CDR3 is built from 15 residues. The V and J ends lost 3 bases and 3 bases, in that order; junction bases with no gene match: 2. Germline CDR1 and CDR2: SGHRS and YFSETQ. For the CDR3, the DNA is TGCGCCAGCAGCTCCGGACAGGGGGACACCGGGGAGCTGTTTTTT. Amino acid sequence: CASSSGQGDTGELFF.

The chain uses TRBV9 and TRBJ1-2; 8 nucleotides match TRBD1. This CDR3 contains 15 residues. With 1 base clipped from V and 4 bases from J, the junction kept 6 bases outside the gene matches. Looked up from germline, CDR1 is SGDLS and CDR2 is YYNGEE. The CDR3 sequence is CASSVISGGGYGYTF. The CDR3 DNA is TGTGCCAGCAGCGTAATATCAGGGGGCGGCTATGGCTACACCTTC.

CDR3 loop: CASSWNTGEYTF. CDR3 nucleotide sequence: TGCGCCAGCAGCTGGAATACAGGGGAATACACCTTC. The gene calls are TRBV5-1 and TRBJ1-2; TRBD1 matches at 7 bases. Germline V gene data show CDR1 as SGHRS and CDR2 as YFSETQ. Trimming removed 3 bases from V and 11 bases from J; junction bases left unmatched: 7. The CDR3 spans 12 residues.

V and J are TRBV28 and TRBJ1-2, with D possibly being TRBD1 (5 bases). CDR3 length equals 15 residues. Trimming stripped 5 bases from V and 4 bases from J, with 17 bases between. Germline CDR1 MDHEN, CDR2 SYDVKM. The CDR3 protein is CASSAAGEGRYGYTF. DNA of the CDR3: TGTGCCAGCAGTGCCGCGGGGGAGGGGCGCTATGGCTACACCTTC.

The chain combines TRBV27 with TRBJ1-6; TRBD1 agrees at 10 bases. V lost 6 bases to trimming and J lost 13 bases; unmatched junction nucleotides: 12. This CDR3 has 15 residues. Looked up from germline, CDR1 is MNHEY and CDR2 is SMNVEV (reference sequence). CDR3 loop: CASSYGQGGIGPLHF. CDR3 DNA sequence: TGTGCCAGCAGCTACGGACAGGGGGGAATCGGCCCCCTCCACTTT.

The chain combines TRBV9 with TRBJ1-2; unclear D gene. Germline lookup yields CDR1 SGDLS and CDR2 YYNGEE. Trimming cost V 0 bases and J 8 bases, with 14 bases left between them. The CDR3 consists of 14 residues. The CDR3, as DNA: TGTGCCAGCAGCGTAGAGGTGGAGGGTCCAGGCTACACCTTC. Translation: CASSVEVEGPGYTF.

The V and J genes are TRBV5-1 and TRBJ2-5; the D gene is possibly TRBD2 (5 bases). CDR1 and CDR2 (germline): SGHRS, YFSETQ. V shed 4 bases and J shed 3 bases, with 16 bases lying between them. The CDR3 extends over 15 amino acids. The CDR3 DNA sequence: TGCGCCAGCAGCCCCAGTGGAGGTACGGAAGAGACCCAGTACTTC. Its translation is CASSPSGGTEETQYF. Full variable domain (missing parts from reference TRBV5-1 and TRBJ2-5): KAGVTQTPRYLIKTRGQQVTLSCSPISGHRSVSWYQQTPGQGLQFLFEYFSETQRNKGNFPGRFSGRQFSNSRSEMNVSTLELGDSALYLCASSPSGGTEETQYFGPGTRLLVL.

V usage is TRBV15 and J usage is TRBJ1-1; D possibly corresponds to TRBD1 (5 bases). The CDR3 is 12 residues long. The V end was cut by 0 bases, the J end by 11 bases, with 10 bases between. CDR1 LNHNV and CDR2 YYDKDF come from the germline V gene (reference sequence). CDR3 sequence reads: CATSREKGWAFF. Written as DNA, the CDR3 is TGTGCCACCAGCAGAGAAAAGGGGTGGGCTTTCTTT.